These 15 T cell receptor beta chains share one sample of origin, sequenced in a study of T cell changes during pregnancy in multiple sclerosis. Profiled with immunoSEQ multiplex PCR; TCRdb holds only in-frame clones, not every one. This table has tens of thousands of clones, 70% to 90% appearing once. The input for sequencing was CD8+ T cells from peripheral blood mononuclear cells, taken in the third trimester of pregnancy. Source of these receptors: a female donor with multiple sclerosis, enrolled in a pregnancy study.

This rearrangement joins TRBV7-2 to TRBJ2-1; maybe TRBD2 (7 bases). V was pared by 2 bases and J by 4 bases, with 15 bases between. The CDR3 has 16 amino acids. The germline V gene encodes CDR1 SGHTA and CDR2 FQGNSA. As DNA, the CDR3 is TGTGCCAGCAGCTTATCTGGGGGGGGGCAGTACAATGAGCAGTTCTTC. It encodes CASSLSGGGQYNEQFF.

V is TRBV7-6 and J is TRBJ2-3; TRBD2 matches at 8 bases. Germline V CDR1 and CDR2: SGHVS, FNYEAQ. The CDR3 extends over 18 amino acids. With V trimmed by 5 bases and J by 2 bases, 15 bases remained unmatched. CDR3 loop: CASSDSGATSGLTDTQYF. As DNA, the CDR3 is TGTGCCAGCAGCGACTCGGGGGCTACTAGCGGTCTCACAGATACGCAGTATTTT.

This clone was observed a single time. This rearrangement joins TRBV7-8 to TRBJ1-3; the match to TRBD1 covers 9 bases. The J segment lost 0 bases and the V segment lost 7 bases, leaving 4 bases of the junction unmatched. Germline CDR1 SGHVS, CDR2 FQNEAQ. The CDR3 length is 15 residues. The CDR3 is CASKPGQGSGNTIYF. In nucleotides, the CDR3 is TGTGCCAGCAAACCGGGACAGGGCTCTGGAAACACCATATATTTT.

This chain links TRBV5-8 with TRBJ2-7; 8 bases match TRBD1. The J segment lost 2 bases and the V segment lost 3 bases, leaving 4 bases of the junction unmatched. The CDR3 has 14 residues. Germline-derived CDR1 and CDR2 are SGHTS and YDEGEE. The chain's CDR3 is CASSWGQAAYEQYF. The CDR3 region has the DNA TGTGCCAGCAGCTGGGGACAGGCCGCCTACGAGCAGTACTTC.

The chain joins TRBV12-5 to TRBJ1-2, with 11 bases that match TRBD1. With 6 bases clipped from V and 8 bases from J, the junction kept 11 bases outside the gene matches. The CDR3 is 15 amino acids. From germline, CDR1 is LGHNT and CDR2 FRNRAP. The CDR3 here is CASGPGQGAMGGYTF. CDR3 bases: TGTGCTAGTGGCCCAGGACAGGGGGCAATGGGAGGCTACACCTTC.

The V call is TRBV19, the J call TRBJ1-1, with 7 nucleotides matching TRBD1. The germline V gene encodes CDR1 LNHDA and CDR2 SQIVND (reference sequence). The CDR3 sequence is 12 residues long. V trimming: 3 bases; J trimming: 8 bases; junction bases outside the gene matches: 3. CDR3 region: CASSMGQLEAFF. The CDR3, as DNA: TGTGCCAGTAGTATGGGACAGCTAGAAGCTTTCTTT.

The chain has TRBV5-6 and TRBJ1-2; D gene ambiguous. Germline V gives CDR1 SGHDT, CDR2 YYEEEE. V lost 4 bases and J 8 bases, leaving 12 bases between the germline ends. The CDR3 covers 12 residues. The CDR3 nucleotides are TGTGCCAGCAGCGCAGGCTCTGGGGGCTACACCTTC. This encodes CASSAGSGGYTF.

The J gene is TRBJ1-1, the V gene TRBV6-5; a weak D match, TRBD1 (5 bases). Deletions cut 7 bases from V and 3 bases from J, with 15 bases between. Germline V CDR1 and CDR2: MNHEY, SVGAGI. This CDR3 has 14 residues. The CDR3: CASISWSGDTEAFF. Written as DNA, the CDR3 is TGTGCCAGCATCTCCTGGTCGGGGGACACTGAAGCTTTCTTT.

This chain links TRBV5-6 with TRBJ1-2; D perhaps matches TRBD1 (5 bases). The CDR3 totals 13 residues. Germline CDR1 and CDR2: SGHDT and YYEEEE. Trimming took 4 bases from V and 7 from J, leaving 14 bases between them. This chain's CDR3 is CASSVEGFPGYTF. DNA for the CDR3: TGTGCCAGCAGCGTGGAGGGGTTTCCTGGCTACACCTTC. Drawing the rest from reference TRBV5-6 and TRBJ1-2, the complete variable domain is DAGVTQSPTHLIKTRGQQVTLRCSPKSGHDTVSWYQQALGQGPQFIFQYYEEEERQRGNFPDRFSGHQFPNYSSELNVNALLLGDSALYLCASSVEGFPGYTFGSGTRLTVV.

There are a few counts of this clone. V usage is TRBV7-3 and J usage is TRBJ1-1; 7 bases line up with TRBD1. This CDR3 has 14 amino acids. With 2 bases clipped from V and 3 bases from J, the junction kept 3 bases outside the gene matches. Per germline, CDR1 SGHTA and CDR2 FQGTGA. The DNA for the CDR3 is TGTGCCAGCAGCTTAGAGGGGGCGGACACTGAAGCTTTCTTT. Translated: CASSLEGADTEAFF.

The chain recombines TRBV27 with TRBJ1-5; D is ambiguous. The CDR3 loop spans 15 amino acids. Trimming removed 3 bases from V and 0 bases from J, with 9 bases in between. In germline, CDR1 is MNHEY, CDR2 SMNVEV (reference sequence). The CDR3 DNA reads as TGTGCCAGCAGTTTGACGGGGAATAGCAATCAGCCCCAGCATTTT. This translates into CASSLTGNSNQPQHF.

The V and J genes are TRBV7-2 and TRBJ2-1, with TRBD2 as a possible D gene (6 bases). The ends were cut back, 2 bases at V and 6 bases at J, with 20 bases in the middle. CDR1 is SGHTA and CDR2 is FQGNSA in the germline V gene. The CDR3 has 17 residues. For the CDR3, the DNA is TGTGCCAGCAGCTTATGGGGTGGCCCGACTAGGGGCAATGAGCAGTTCTTC. It is translated as CASSLWGGPTRGNEQFF.

The V call is TRBV30, the J call TRBJ2-7; possibly TRBD1 for D (5 bases). This CDR3 has 13 amino acids. The germline CDR1 and CDR2 sequences are GTSNPN and SVGIG (reference sequence). Trimming stripped 2 bases from V and 6 bases from J, with 14 bases between. The CDR3: CAWSHRQTIEQYF. The CDR3 bases are TGTGCCTGGAGTCACAGACAGACAATCGAGCAGTACTTC.

This clone was seen a single time. The chain has TRBV10-1 and TRBJ1-2; D uncertain. Germline assignment: CDR1 WNHNN and CDR2 SYGVQD (reference sequence). Deletions cut 7 bases from V and 8 bases from J, with 14 bases between. There are 12 residues in the CDR3. CDR3 nucleotide sequence: TGCGCCAGCAAATCAGTGGGGAGCGGCTACACCTTC. As protein: CASKSVGSGYTF.

The rearrangement joins TRBV11-2 to TRBJ1-4; no clear D gene. The V gene's germline CDR1 is SGHAT and CDR2 FQNNGV. V lost 3 bases to trimming and J lost 6 bases, with 5 bases between them. This CDR3 spans 12 amino acids. The CDR3, as DNA: TGTGCCAGCAGCTTTGCAGATGAAAAACTGTTTTTT. This gives the protein CASSFADEKLFF.